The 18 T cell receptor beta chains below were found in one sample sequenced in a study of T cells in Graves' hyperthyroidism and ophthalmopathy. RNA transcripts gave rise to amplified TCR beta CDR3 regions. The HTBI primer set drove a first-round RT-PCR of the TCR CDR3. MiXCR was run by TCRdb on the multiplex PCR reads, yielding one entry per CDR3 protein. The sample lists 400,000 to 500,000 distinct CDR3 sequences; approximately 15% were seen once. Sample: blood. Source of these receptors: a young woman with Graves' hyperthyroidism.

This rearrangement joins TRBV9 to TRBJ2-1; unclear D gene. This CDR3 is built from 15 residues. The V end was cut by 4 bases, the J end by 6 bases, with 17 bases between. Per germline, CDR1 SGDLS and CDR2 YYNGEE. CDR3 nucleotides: TGTGCCAGCAGCCCCGCGGTTGGGGAATCCAATGAGCAGTTCTTC. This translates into CASSPAVGESNEQFF.

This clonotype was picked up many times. DNA of the CDR3: TGCAGCGTTGTTGTTGGGACCGCTTGGAGCTCTGGGGCCAACGTCCTGACTTTC. Its translation: CSVVVGTAWSSGANVLTF. The V and J genes are TRBV29-1 and TRBJ2-6; either TRBD1 or TRBD2 may fit D (5 bases each). The CDR3 is made up of 18 amino acids. From germline, CDR1 is SQVTM and CDR2 ANQGSEA. The germline V and J ends were trimmed by 4 bases and 0 bases, with 19 bases remaining between them. Supplemented by reference TRBV29-1 and TRBJ2-6, the full variable domain reads SAVISQKPSRDICQRGTSLTIQCQVDSQVTMMFWYRQQPGQSLTLIATANQGSEATYESGFVIDKFPISRPNLTFSTLTVSNMSPEDSSIYLCSVVVGTAWSSGANVLTFGAGSRLTVL.

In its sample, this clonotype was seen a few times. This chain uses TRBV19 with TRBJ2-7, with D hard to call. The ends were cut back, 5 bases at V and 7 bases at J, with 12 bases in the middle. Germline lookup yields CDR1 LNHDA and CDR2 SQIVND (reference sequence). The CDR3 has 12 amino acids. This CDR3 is CASSPPSGEQYF. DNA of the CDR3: TGTGCCAGTAGTCCACCCTCTGGGGAGCAGTACTTC. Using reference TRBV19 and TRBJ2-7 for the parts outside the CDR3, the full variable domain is DGGITQSPKYLFRKEGQNVTLSCEQNLNHDAMYWYRQDPGQGLRLIYYSQIVNDFQKGDIAEGYSVSREKKESFPLTVTSAQKNPTAFYLCASSPPSGEQYFGPGTRLTVT.

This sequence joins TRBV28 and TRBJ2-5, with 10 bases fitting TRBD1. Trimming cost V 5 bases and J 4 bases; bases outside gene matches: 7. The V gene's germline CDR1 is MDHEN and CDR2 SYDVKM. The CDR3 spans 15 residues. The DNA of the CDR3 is TGTGCCAGCAGTCTCGGACAGGGGGGTTTAGAGACCCAGTACTTC. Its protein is CASSLGQGGLETQYF.

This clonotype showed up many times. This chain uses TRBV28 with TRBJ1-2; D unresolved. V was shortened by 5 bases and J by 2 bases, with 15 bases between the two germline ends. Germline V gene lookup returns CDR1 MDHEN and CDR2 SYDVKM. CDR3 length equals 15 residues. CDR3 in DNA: TGTGCCAGCAGTGCCATACAAGAAATCAACTATGGCTACACCTTC. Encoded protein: CASSAIQEINYGYTF.

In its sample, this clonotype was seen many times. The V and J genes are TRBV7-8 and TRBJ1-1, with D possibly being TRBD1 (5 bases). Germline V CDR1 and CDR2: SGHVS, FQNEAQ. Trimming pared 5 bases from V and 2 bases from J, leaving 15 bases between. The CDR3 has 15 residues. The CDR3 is CASSPVRGDNTEAFF. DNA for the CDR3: TGTGCCAGCAGCCCCGTGCGGGGGGATAACACTGAAGCTTTCTTT.

CDR3 sequence: CATRAGGPLNEQFF. In DNA form, the CDR3 reads TGTGCCACACGAGCGGGAGGCCCCCTGAATGAGCAGTTCTTC. The chain carries TRBV24-1 and TRBJ2-1; 9 bases match TRBD2. From germline, CDR1 is KGHDR and CDR2 SFDVKD. The CDR3 has 14 amino acids. After removal of 10 bases from V and 7 bases from J, the junction contained 10 bases not matched to a gene.

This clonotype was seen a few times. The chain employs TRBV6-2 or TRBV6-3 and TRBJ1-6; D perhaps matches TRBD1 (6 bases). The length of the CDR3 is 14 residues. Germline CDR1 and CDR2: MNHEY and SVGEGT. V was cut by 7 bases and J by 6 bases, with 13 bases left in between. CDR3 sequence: CASTIGGGNSPLHF. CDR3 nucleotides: TGTGCCAGCACCATCGGGGGCGGTAATTCACCCCTCCACTTT.

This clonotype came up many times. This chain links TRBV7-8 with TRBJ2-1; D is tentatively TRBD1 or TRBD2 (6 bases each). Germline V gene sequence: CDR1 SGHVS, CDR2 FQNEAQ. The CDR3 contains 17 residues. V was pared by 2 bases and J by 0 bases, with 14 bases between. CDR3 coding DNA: TGTGCCAGCAGCTTACTCGGGGGCCCTCGCTCCTACAATGAGCAGTTCTTC. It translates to CASSLLGGPRSYNEQFF.

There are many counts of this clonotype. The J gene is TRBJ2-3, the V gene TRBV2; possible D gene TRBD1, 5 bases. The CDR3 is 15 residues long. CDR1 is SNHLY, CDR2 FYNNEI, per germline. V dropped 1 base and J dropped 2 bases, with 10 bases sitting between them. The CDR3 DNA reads TGTGCCAGCAGTGAAGGACAGACCTACACAGATACGCAGTATTTT. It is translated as CASSEGQTYTDTQYF.

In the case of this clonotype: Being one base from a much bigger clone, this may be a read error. The CDR3 DNA reads TGCAGTGCTCATCACTTTGGACAGGCCTCCTACAATGGGCAGTTCTTC. Its protein product is CSAHHFGQASYNGQFF. The chain combines TRBV20-1 with TRBJ2-1, with 7 bases lining up with TRBD1. Germline CDR1 is DFQATT and CDR2 is SNEGSKA (reference sequence). The CDR3 spans 16 residues.

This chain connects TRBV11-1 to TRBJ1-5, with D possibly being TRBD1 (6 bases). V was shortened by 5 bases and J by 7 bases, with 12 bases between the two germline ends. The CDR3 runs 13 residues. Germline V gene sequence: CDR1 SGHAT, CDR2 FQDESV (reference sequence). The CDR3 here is CASSTRGGQPQHF. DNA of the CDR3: TGTGCCAGCAGCACCCGAGGGGGACAGCCCCAGCATTTT. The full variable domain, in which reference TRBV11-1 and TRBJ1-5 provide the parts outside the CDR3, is EAEVAQSPRYKITEKSQAVAFWCDPISGHATLYWYRQILGQGPELLVQFQDESVVDDSQLPKDRFSAERLKGVDSTLKIQPAELGDSAMYLCASSTRGGQPQHFGDGTRLSIL.

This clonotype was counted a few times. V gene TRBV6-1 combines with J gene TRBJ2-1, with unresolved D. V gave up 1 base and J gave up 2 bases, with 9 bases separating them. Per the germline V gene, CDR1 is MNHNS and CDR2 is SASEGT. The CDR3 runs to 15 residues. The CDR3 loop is CASSEVAEPYNEQFF. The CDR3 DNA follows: TGTGCCAGCAGTGAAGTGGCGGAGCCCTACAATGAGCAGTTCTTC.

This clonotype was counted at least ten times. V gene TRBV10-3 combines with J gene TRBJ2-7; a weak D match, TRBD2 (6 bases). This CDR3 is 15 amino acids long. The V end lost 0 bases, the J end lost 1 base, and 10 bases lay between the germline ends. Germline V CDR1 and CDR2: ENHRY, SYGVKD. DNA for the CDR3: TGTGCCATCAGTGAGTCGGCTAGCGATTCCTACGAGCAGTACTTC. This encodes CAISESASDSYEQYF.

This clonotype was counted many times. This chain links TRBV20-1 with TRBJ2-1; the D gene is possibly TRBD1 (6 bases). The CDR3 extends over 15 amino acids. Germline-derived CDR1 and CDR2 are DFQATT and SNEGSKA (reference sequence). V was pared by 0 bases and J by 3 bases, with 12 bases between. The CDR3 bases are TGCAGTGCTAGAGATGCAGGGGACGTCTACAATGAGCAGTTCTTC. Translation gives CSARDAGDVYNEQFF.

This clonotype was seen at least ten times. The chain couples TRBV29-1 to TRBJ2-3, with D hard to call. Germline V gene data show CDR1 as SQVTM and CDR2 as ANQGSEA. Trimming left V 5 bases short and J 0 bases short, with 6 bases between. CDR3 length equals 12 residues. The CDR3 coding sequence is TGCAGCGTTCCGAAGAGCACAGATACGCAGTATTTT. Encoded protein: CSVPKSTDTQYF.

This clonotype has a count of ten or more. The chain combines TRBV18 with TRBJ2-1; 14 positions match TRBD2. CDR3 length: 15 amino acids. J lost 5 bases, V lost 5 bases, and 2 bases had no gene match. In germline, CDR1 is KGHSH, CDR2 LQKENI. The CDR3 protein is CASSTGLAGDNEQFF. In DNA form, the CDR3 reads TGTGCCAGCTCAACGGGACTAGCGGGGGACAATGAGCAGTTCTTC.

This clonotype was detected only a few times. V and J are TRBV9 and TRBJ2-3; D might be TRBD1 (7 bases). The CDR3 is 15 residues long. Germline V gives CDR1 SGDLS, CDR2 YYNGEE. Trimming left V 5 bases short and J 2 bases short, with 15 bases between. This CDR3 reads CASSFRGDPTDTQYF. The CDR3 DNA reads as TGTGCCAGCAGTTTCAGGGGGGACCCCACAGATACGCAGTATTTT.